One sample yielded the 25 T cell receptor beta chains listed below, sequenced in a study of shared clonotypes between healthy human individuals (dated by TCRdb to 2020 to 2021). The library was obtained by the immunoSEQ multiplex PCR assay. What TCRdb holds here is the immuneACCESS table cut down to in-frame rearrangements. Part of the clones is not present; checked against another copy, under half of the missing clones reflect an unresolved V gene, and the others are unexplained. The sample table shows 2 million to 2.5 million clones, and roughly 90% are seen once. The top ten constitute about 0.36% of the sample. Sequencing was done on a sample of naive CD4+ T cells from PBMCs. The cell subset or site label of this sample denotes: CD45RA+ positively selected. The receptor set was obtained from a man aged 18-30 years in good health. Some clones in this sample may be carry-over from other donors' samples.

This chain links TRBV27 with TRBJ2-7, with TRBD1 matching 7 bases. This CDR3 comprises 13 residues. V was clipped by 8 bases and J by 4 bases; unmatched bases: 8. Looked up from germline, CDR1 is MNHEY and CDR2 is SMNVEV (reference sequence). DNA of the CDR3: TGTGCCAGCTCGACAGGGAGAAATTACGAGCAGTACTTC. This translates into CASSTGRNYEQYF.

J is TRBJ1-2 and V is TRBV28, with TRBD1 matching over 7 bases. The V gene's germline CDR1 is MDHEN and CDR2 SYDVKM. The CDR3 extends over 13 amino acids. Trimming cost V 3 bases and J 8 bases; bases outside gene matches: 6. CDR3 amino acids: CASSLGQPRGYTF. CDR3 nucleotide sequence: TGTGCCAGCAGTTTGGGACAGCCTAGGGGCTACACCTTC.

This clone was seen once. CDR3 DNA: TGTGCCAGCAGCCAAGCGGGTTTAGCGGCTAACTACAATGAGCAGTTCTTC. This encodes CASSQAGLAANYNEQFF. J is TRBJ2-1 and V is TRBV14; TRBD2 might be the D (6 bases). V was cut by 1 base and J by 3 bases, with 16 bases left in between. CDR3 length: 17 amino acids. Looked up from germline, CDR1 is SGHDN and CDR2 is FVKESK.

The genes are TRBV19 and TRBJ1-2; D might be TRBD1 (6 bases). From germline, CDR1 is LNHDA and CDR2 SQIVND (reference sequence). V gave up 0 bases and J gave up 4 bases, with 15 bases separating them. CDR3 length equals 16 residues. The CDR3 sequence is CASSIDIADSSYGYTF. DNA for the CDR3: TGTGCCAGTAGTATAGATATTGCGGACAGCTCCTATGGCTACACCTTC.

V and J are TRBV4-3 and TRBJ2-1; 11 nucleotides line up with TRBD2. Trimming at V came to 4 bases and at J to 11 bases, leaving 16 bases not matched to a gene. The germline CDR1 and CDR2 sequences are LGHNA and YSLEER. This CDR3 spans 17 amino acids. The CDR3 DNA sequence: TGCGCCAGCAGCCTCGACCTTAGCGGGAGGGCCCGAAATAAGCAGTTCTTC. The encoded protein is CASSLDLSGRARNKQFF.

This chain connects TRBV29-1 to TRBJ2-7; 8 positions match TRBD2. Trimming took 4 bases from V and 9 from J; bases not matched to a gene: 8. The CDR3 runs 12 residues. In germline, CDR1 is SQVTM, CDR2 ANQGSEA. The DNA of the CDR3 is TGCAGCGTTGGAGCGGGAGTTAGGGTGCAGTACTTC. Translating it yields CSVGAGVRVQYF.

This clone was seen just once. This chain joins TRBV28 and TRBJ1-1; D gene unclear. This CDR3 is 15 amino acids long. Germline lookup yields CDR1 MDHEN and CDR2 SYDVKM. Deletions cut 7 bases from V and 1 base from J, with 16 bases between. Here the CDR3 DNA reads TGTGCCAGCATTCGGCAGCTTACTTCGAACACTGAAGCTTTCTTT. Amino acid sequence: CASIRQLTSNTEAFF. Variable domain in full (rest from reference TRBV28 and TRBJ1-1): DVKVTQSSRYLVKRTGEKVFLECVQDMDHENMFWYRQDPGLGLRLIYFSYDVKMKEKGDIPEGYSVSREKKERFSLILESASTNQTSMYLCASIRQLTSNTEAFFGQGTRLTVV.

The chain employs TRBV7-6 and TRBJ2-1, with TRBD2 matching over 8 bases. With V trimmed by 8 bases and J by 10 bases, 19 bases remained unmatched. The V gene's germline CDR1 is SGHVS and CDR2 FNYEAQ. The CDR3 has 16 residues. This chain's CDR3 is CASGPSTSGTIGEQFF. The CDR3 DNA sequence: TGTGCCAGCGGCCCCTCCACTAGCGGCACGATTGGAGAGCAGTTCTTC. The full variable domain, rest sourced from reference TRBV7-6 and TRBJ2-1, is GAGVSQSPRYKVTKRGQDVALRCDPISGHVSLYWYRQALGQGPEFLTYFNYEAQQDKSGLPNDRFSAERPEGSISTLTIQRTEQRDSAMYRCASGPSTSGTIGEQFFGPGTRLTVL.

The V and J genes are TRBV5-8 and TRBJ1-1; D perhaps matches TRBD1 (6 bases). Trimming pared 4 bases from V and 7 bases from J, leaving 11 bases between. This CDR3 spans 12 amino acids. Germline assignment: CDR1 SGHTS and CDR2 YDEGEE. CDR3 DNA sequence: TGTGCCAGCAGCAAAACAGGGATTGAAGCTTTCTTT. Translation: CASSKTGIEAFF.

The V gene is TRBV7-9, the J gene TRBJ2-1; tentatively, D is TRBD1 or TRBD2 (5 bases each). The ends were cut back, 4 bases at V and 6 bases at J, with 13 bases in the middle. CDR1 and CDR2 (germline): SEHNR, FQNEAQ (reference sequence). The CDR3 is made up of 14 amino acids. This chain's CDR3 is CASSSGPLVNEQFF. The CDR3 DNA sequence: TGTGCCAGCAGCTCGGGACCCCTCGTCAATGAGCAGTTCTTC.

The J gene is TRBJ1-1, the V gene TRBV19, with D possibly matching TRBD1 (6 bases). CDR3 length: 17 amino acids. Germline V lookup: CDR1 LNHDA, CDR2 SQIVND (reference sequence). V lost 5 bases, J lost 1 base, and 20 bases lay in between. This CDR3 is CASSQHRARSRNTEAFF. The CDR3 coding sequence is TGTGCCAGTAGTCAACACAGGGCGCGCAGTCGGAACACTGAAGCTTTCTTT. Full variable domain (rest looked up from reference TRBV19 and TRBJ1-1): DGGITQSPKYLFRKEGQNVTLSCEQNLNHDAMYWYRQDPGQGLRLIYYSQIVNDFQKGDIAEGYSVSREKKESFPLTVTSAQKNPTAFYLCASSQHRARSRNTEAFFGQGTRLTVV.

The V call is TRBV9, the J call TRBJ1-4, with D hard to call. Looked up from germline, CDR1 is SGDLS and CDR2 is YYNGEE. The CDR3 sequence is 14 residues long. Trimming pared 4 bases from V and 11 bases from J, leaving 18 bases between. CDR3 sequence: CASSPPRTARKLFF. CDR3 nucleotides: TGTGCCAGCAGCCCTCCCCGTACTGCCCGGAAACTGTTTTTT.

The genes are TRBV6-5 and TRBJ2-5, with TRBD1 matching 9 bases. Germline CDR1 is MNHEY and CDR2 is SVGAGI. V trimming: 5 bases; J trimming: 5 bases; junction bases outside the gene matches: 9. The CDR3 contains 15 residues. CDR3 protein: CASSPQGAPRETQYF. DNA for the CDR3: TGTGCCAGCAGTCCACAGGGGGCGCCCCGGGAGACCCAGTACTTC.

V is TRBV27 and J is TRBJ1-2; D is unclear. Trimming pared 4 bases from V and 0 bases from J, leaving 15 bases between. The CDR3 has 16 residues. Germline loops: CDR1 MNHEY, CDR2 SMNVEV (reference sequence). CDR3 sequence (DNA): TGTGCCAGCAGTTCCTGGGCCTCGTTAGCTAACTATGGCTACACCTTC. It is translated as CASSSWASLANYGYTF.

The genes are TRBV29-1 and TRBJ1-2, with 7 positions matching TRBD1. Germline V gene sequence: CDR1 SQVTM, CDR2 ANQGSEA. The CDR3 has 13 residues. V lost 6 bases and J lost 2; bases outside the gene matches: 6. DNA for the CDR3: TGCAGCGTCGGGGACAGAGAAAACTATGGCTACACCTTC. It codes for CSVGDRENYGYTF.

The chain employs TRBV28 and TRBJ2-5, with 9 bases aligning to TRBD2. From germline, CDR1 is MDHEN and CDR2 SYDVKM. The CDR3 sequence is 14 residues long. V was clipped by 4 bases and J by 6 bases; unmatched bases: 6. This chain's CDR3 is CASSSSSGTQTQYF. The CDR3 DNA is TGTGCCAGCAGTTCATCTAGCGGGACACAGACCCAGTACTTC. Complete variable domain (other parts from reference TRBV28 and TRBJ2-5): DVKVTQSSRYLVKRTGEKVFLECVQDMDHENMFWYRQDPGLGLRLIYFSYDVKMKEKGDIPEGYSVSREKKERFSLILESASTNQTSMYLCASSSSSGTQTQYFGPGTRLLVL.

V usage is TRBV15 and J usage is TRBJ2-7, with 7 nucleotides matching TRBD2. Germline CDR1 reads LNHNV; CDR2 reads YYDKDF (reference sequence). V gave up 5 bases and J gave up 3 bases; unmatched junction bases: 16. The CDR3 contains 17 residues. The DNA for the CDR3 is TGTGCCACCAGCGTCGGGGGAGGGCCGCGATATTACTACGAGCAGTACTTC. Amino acid sequence: CATSVGGGPRYYYEQYF. Supplemented by reference TRBV15 and TRBJ2-7, the full variable domain reads DAMVIQNPRYQVTQFGKPVTLSCSQTLNHNVMYWYQQKSSQAPKLLFHYYDKDFNNEADTPDNFQSRRPNTSFCFLDIRSPGLGDTAMYLCATSVGGGPRYYYEQYFGPGTRLTVT.

This sequence joins TRBV28 and TRBJ1-4; D remains ambiguous. Germline CDR1 is MDHEN and CDR2 is SYDVKM. The V end lost 4 bases, the J end lost 10 bases, and 13 bases lay between the germline ends. The CDR3 length is 13 residues. CDR3 in DNA: TGTGCCAGCAGTTCCACCTTGGCGGGAAAACTGTTTTTT. Its translation is CASSSTLAGKLFF.

This clone was recorded only once. The DNA for the CDR3 is TGTGCCAGCCAAACTAACAGGGGGCCCTACGAGCAGTACTTC. Translated, it gives CASQTNRGPYEQYF. J is TRBJ2-7 and V is TRBV28, with TRBD1 matching 9 bases. CDR3 length equals 14 residues. V lost 8 bases to trimming and J lost 2 bases; unmatched junction nucleotides: 7. The germline V gene encodes CDR1 MDHEN and CDR2 SYDVKM.

The gene calls are TRBV27 and TRBJ2-7; weak D call: TRBD1 (5 bases). This CDR3 region has 16 residues. Per the germline V gene, CDR1 is MNHEY and CDR2 is SMNVEV (reference sequence). Between the trimmed V and J ends, which lost 1 base and 3 bases, there was a span of 16 bases. The CDR3 DNA is TGTGCCAGCAGTTTATGGAAGGGGAACCAAGGCTACGAGCAGTACTTC. Translating it yields CASSLWKGNQGYEQYF.

This chain joins TRBV9 and TRBJ2-3, with D unclear. Germline-derived CDR1 and CDR2 are SGDLS and YYNGEE. The CDR3 totals 14 residues. Trimming removed 0 bases from V and 2 bases from J, with 7 bases in between. The CDR3 nucleotides read TGTGCCAGCAGCGTAGCCGACATCACAGATACGCAGTATTTT. Protein: CASSVADITDTQYF.

As to this clone: Within the sample, other DNA sequences also encode this same CDR3. CDR3 sequence (DNA): TGCGCCAGCAGCAGAGGACAGGGCCCCTACGAGCAGTACTTC. Residues: CASSRGQGPYEQYF. This chain joins TRBV5-1 and TRBJ2-7; 8 bases are a match to TRBD1. With 4 bases clipped from V and 2 bases from J, the junction kept 5 bases outside the gene matches. CDR1 is SGHRS, CDR2 YFSETQ, per germline. The CDR3 has 14 residues.

The chain has TRBV5-4 and TRBJ1-4; 9 bases are a match to TRBD1. Germline V lookup: CDR1 SGHNT, CDR2 YYREEE (reference sequence). This CDR3 spans 15 amino acids. After removal of 4 bases from V and 7 bases from J, the junction contained 8 bases not matched to a gene. CDR3 loop: CASSPTGGTVEKLFF. CDR3 DNA sequence: TGTGCCAGCAGCCCGACAGGGGGAACGGTTGAAAAACTGTTTTTT.

J is TRBJ1-1 and V is TRBV6-5; D call uncertain. Germline V gives CDR1 MNHEY, CDR2 SVGAGI. The V end was cut by 2 bases, the J end by 4 bases, with 5 bases between. The length of the CDR3 is 12 residues. As DNA, the CDR3 is TGTGCCAGCAGTTACCCGAGCACTGAAGCTTTCTTT. Its translation: CASSYPSTEAFF.

V usage is TRBV7-8 and J usage is TRBJ2-1; D gene uncertain. The CDR3 length is 12 residues. Trimming removed 5 bases at V and 8 bases at J, with 10 bases between. Germline V gene sequence: CDR1 SGHVS, CDR2 FQNEAQ. CDR3 in amino acids: CASSIRLHEQFF. CDR3 bases: TGTGCCAGCAGCATCCGGCTTCATGAGCAGTTCTTC.